This T cell receptor (beta chain) was sequenced in a study of T cell responses to AZD1222 COVID-19 vaccine. The wider study: Analyses pooled second doses at about 4 or about 12 weeks. Study-level findings and limits: Nearly half of spike-specific TCRs reportedly target unmutated variant regions. A mostly white British donor set with more females was recruited, and clonal diversity was possibly underestimated. Just a handful of AZD1222 recipients were seropositive at baseline.

Worth noting for this clone: Antigen specificity is unknown.

Assay used: immunoSEQ multiplex PCR; TCRdb lists only in-frame clones, some missing. The data hold 150,000 to 200,000 clones, with 94% observed a single time. This CDR3 is built from 12 residues. V lost 5 bases, J lost 8 bases, and 10 bases lay in between. The germline V gene encodes CDR1 PRHDT and CDR2 FYEKMQ (reference sequence). The chain is built from TRBV13 and TRBJ2-1; D might be TRBD1 (6 bases). The sample consisted of peripheral blood, taken on day 0 of AZD1222 vaccination. This clonotype was obtained from an adult in good health. The CDR3 region is CASSARQDEQFF. The CDR3 DNA sequence: TGTGCCAGCAGCGCTCGACAGGATGAGCAGTTCTTC.